This TCR beta chain was identified during a study of blood T cell repertoires in COVID-19. Looking at the study overall: Acute and convalescent COVID-19 specimens originated in the United States, Italy and Spain. In each case, the material was cDNA or gDNA derived from T cells, B-cell-depleted T cells, or PBMCs.

J gave up 7 bases and V 0 bases, and 2 bases lay outside the gene matches. Germline CDR1 reads SGHAT; CDR2 reads FQNNGV. This CDR3 spans 15 amino acids. The authors' processing: Amplification with reference gene primers provided the estimates of nucleated cell counts. Profiled with immunoSEQ multiplex PCR; TCRdb holds only in-frame clones, not every one. V and J calls plus clone size are reproduced from that table; the DNA served to infer D and trimming. This sample yields about 210,000 clones, of which around four fifths are seen a single time; roughly 2.8% belongs to the top ten. The clonotype originates from a man over 45 with active or convalescent COVID-19. The sample taken for sequencing was peripheral blood. The chain combines TRBV11-2 with TRBJ1-4; 10 bases agree with TRBD1. CDR3 DNA: TGTGCCAGCAGCTTAGATGGGACAGGGGCTGAAAAACTGTTTTTT. As protein: CASSLDGTGAEKLFF.